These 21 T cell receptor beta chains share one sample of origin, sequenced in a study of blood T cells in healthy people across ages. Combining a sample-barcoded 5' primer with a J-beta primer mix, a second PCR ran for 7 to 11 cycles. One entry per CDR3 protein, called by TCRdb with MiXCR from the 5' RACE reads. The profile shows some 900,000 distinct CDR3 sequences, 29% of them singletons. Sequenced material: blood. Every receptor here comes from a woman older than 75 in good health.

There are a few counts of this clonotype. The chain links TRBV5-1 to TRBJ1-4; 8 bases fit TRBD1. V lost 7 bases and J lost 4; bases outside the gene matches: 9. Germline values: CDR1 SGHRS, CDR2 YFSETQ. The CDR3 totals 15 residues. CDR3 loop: CASRPGGGGNEKLFF. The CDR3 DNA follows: TGCGCCAGCCGCCCAGGGGGCGGGGGTAATGAAAAACTGTTTTTT.

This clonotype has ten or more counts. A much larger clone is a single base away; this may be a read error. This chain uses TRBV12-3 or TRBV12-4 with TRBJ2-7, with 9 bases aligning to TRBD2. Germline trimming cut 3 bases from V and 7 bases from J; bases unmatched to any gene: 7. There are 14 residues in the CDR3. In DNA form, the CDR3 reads TGTGCCAGCAGTTTGGGCGGGGGGGCATGGGAGCAGTACTTC. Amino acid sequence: CASSLGGGAWEQYF.

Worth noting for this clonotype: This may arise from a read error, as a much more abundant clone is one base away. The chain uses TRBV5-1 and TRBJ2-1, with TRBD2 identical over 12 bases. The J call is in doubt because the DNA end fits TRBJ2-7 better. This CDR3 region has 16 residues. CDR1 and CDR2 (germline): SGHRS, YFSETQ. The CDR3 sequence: CASVTSGGRSYNEQYF. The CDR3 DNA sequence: TGCGCCAGCGTTACTAGCGGGGGGCGCTCCTACAATGAGCAGTACTTC.

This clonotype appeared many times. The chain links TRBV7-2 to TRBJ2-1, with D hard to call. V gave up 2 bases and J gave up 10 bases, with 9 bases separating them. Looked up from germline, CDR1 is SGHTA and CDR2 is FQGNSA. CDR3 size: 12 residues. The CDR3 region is CASSLSRGEQFF. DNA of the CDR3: TGTGCCAGCAGCTTATCGCGCGGCGAGCAGTTCTTC.

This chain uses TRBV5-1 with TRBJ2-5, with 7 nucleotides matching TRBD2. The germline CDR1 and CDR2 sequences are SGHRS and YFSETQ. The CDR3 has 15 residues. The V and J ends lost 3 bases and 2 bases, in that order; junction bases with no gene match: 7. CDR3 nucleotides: TGCGCCAGCAGCTGGACCTCTAGCGGTCAAGAGACCCAGTACTTC. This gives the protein CASSWTSSGQETQYF. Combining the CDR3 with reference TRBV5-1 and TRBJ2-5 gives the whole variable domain KAGVTQTPRYLIKTRGQQVTLSCSPISGHRSVSWYQQTPGQGLQFLFEYFSETQRNKGNFPGRFSGRQFSNSRSEMNVSTLELGDSALYLCASSWTSSGQETQYFGPGTRLLVL.

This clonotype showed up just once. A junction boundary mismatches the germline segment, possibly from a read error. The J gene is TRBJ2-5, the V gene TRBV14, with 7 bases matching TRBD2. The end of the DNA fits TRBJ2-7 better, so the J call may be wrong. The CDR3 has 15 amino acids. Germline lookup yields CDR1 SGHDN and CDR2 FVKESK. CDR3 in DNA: TGTACCAGCAGCCACCCCGGGACTAATCATTACGAGCAGTACTTC. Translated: CTSSHPGTNHYEQYF.

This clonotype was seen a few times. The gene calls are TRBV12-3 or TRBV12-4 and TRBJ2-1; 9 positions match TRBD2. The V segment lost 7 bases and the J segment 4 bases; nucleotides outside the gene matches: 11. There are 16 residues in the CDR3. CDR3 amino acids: CASTLGPSGGYNEQFF. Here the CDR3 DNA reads TGTGCCAGCACCTTAGGCCCGAGCGGGGGGTACAATGAGCAGTTCTTC.

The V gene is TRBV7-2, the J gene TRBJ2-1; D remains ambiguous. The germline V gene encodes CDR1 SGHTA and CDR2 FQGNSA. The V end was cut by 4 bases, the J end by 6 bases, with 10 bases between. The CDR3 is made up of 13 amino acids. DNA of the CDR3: TGTGCCAGCAGCTCCGAACGAGTCAATGAGCAGTTCTTC. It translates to CASSSERVNEQFF.

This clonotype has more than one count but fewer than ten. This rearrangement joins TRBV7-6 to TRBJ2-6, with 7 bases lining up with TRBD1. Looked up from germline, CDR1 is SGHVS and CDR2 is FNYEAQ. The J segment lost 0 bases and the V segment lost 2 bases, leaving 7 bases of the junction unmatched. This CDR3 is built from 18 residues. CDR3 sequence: CASSLRGGLVSGANVLTF. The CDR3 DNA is TGTGCCAGCAGCTTAAGAGGGGGCCTTGTCTCTGGGGCCAACGTCCTGACTTTC.

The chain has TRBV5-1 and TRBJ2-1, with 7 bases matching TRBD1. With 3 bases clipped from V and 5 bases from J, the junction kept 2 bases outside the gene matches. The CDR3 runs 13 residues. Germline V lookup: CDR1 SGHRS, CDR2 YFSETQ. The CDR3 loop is CASSWTGDNEQFF. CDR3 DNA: TGCGCCAGCAGCTGGACAGGAGACAATGAGCAGTTCTTC.

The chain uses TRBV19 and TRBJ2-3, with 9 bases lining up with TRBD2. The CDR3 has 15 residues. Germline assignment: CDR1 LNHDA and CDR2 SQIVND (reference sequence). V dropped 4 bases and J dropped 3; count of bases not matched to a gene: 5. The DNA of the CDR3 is TGTGCCAGTAGTACGGCGGGGGGGAAGACAGATACGCAGTATTTT. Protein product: CASSTAGGKTDTQYF.

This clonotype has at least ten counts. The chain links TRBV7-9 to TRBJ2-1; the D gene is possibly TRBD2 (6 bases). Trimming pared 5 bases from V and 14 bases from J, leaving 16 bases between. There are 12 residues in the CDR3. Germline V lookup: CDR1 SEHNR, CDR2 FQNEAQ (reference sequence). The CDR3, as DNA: TGTGCCAGCAGCCGCGGGGAGATGGAGGAGTTCTTC. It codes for CASSRGEMEEFF.

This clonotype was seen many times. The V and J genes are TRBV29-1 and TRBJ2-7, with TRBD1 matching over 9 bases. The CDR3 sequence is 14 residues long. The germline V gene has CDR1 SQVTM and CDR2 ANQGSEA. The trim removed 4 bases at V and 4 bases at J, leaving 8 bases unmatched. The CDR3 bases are TGCAGCGTTGTCGGTGGGACAGGGCCGTACGAGCAGTACTTC. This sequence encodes CSVVGGTGPYEQYF.

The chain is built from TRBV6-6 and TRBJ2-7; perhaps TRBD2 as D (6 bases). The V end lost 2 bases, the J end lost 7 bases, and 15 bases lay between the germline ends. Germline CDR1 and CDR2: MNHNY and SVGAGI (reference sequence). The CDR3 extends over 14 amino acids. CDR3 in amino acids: CASSYALAGGEQYF. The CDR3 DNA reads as TGTGCCAGCAGTTACGCGCTAGCTGGGGGGGAGCAGTACTTC.

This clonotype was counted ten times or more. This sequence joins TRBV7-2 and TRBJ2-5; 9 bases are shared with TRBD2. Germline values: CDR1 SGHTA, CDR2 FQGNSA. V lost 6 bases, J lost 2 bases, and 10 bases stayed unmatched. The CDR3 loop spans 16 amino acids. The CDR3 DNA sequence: TGTGCCAGCAGTCCCCCGGGGCTAGCGGGACAAGAGACCCAGTACTTC. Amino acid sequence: CASSPPGLAGQETQYF.

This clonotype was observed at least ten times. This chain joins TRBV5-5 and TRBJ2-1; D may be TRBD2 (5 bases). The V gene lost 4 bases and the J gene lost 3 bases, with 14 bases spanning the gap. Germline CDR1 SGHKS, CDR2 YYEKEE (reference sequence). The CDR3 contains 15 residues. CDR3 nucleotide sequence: TGTGCCAGCAGCCGGGATTGGACGAGCTACAATGAGCAGTTCTTC. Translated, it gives CASSRDWTSYNEQFF.

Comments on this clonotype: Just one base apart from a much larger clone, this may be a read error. For the CDR3, the DNA is TGCAGTGCTTCCCCGCCAGGCTCCTACAATGAGCAGTTCTTC. It specifies CSASPPGSYNEQFF. The gene calls are TRBV20-1 and TRBJ2-1; D uncertain. With 5 bases removed from V and 0 bases from J, the gap between germline ends came to 11 bases. The CDR3 is 14 residues long. Germline CDR1 DFQATT, CDR2 SNEGSKA (reference sequence).

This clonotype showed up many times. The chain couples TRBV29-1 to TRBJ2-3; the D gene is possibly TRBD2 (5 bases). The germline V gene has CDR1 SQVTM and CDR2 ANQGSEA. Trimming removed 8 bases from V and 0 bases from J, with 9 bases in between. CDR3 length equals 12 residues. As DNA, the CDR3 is TGCAGCTCAGCGGAGAGCACAGATACGCAGTATTTT. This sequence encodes CSSAESTDTQYF.

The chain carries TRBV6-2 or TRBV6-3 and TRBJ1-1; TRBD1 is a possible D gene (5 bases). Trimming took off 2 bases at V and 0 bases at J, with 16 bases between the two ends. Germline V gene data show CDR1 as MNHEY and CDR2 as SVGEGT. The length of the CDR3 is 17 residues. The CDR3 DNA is TGTGCCAGCAGTTACGTCGGGGGTCCTTACATGAACACTGAAGCTTTCTTT. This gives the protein CASSYVGGPYMNTEAFF.

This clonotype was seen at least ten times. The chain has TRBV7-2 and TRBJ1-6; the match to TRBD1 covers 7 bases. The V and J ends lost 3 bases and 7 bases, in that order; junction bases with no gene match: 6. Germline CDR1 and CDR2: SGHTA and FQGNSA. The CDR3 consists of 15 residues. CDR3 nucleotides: TGTGCCAGCAGCTTGACAGGGTTGGAGAATTCACCCCTCCACTTT. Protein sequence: CASSLTGLENSPLHF.

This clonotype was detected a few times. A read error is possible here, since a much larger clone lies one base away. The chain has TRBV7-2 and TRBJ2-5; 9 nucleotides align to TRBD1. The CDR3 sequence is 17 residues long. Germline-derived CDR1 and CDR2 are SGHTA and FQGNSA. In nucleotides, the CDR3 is TGTGCCAGCAGCCACTGGGGGACAGGGAGCGCGGGAGAGATCCAGTACTTC. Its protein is CASSHWGTGSAGEIQYF.